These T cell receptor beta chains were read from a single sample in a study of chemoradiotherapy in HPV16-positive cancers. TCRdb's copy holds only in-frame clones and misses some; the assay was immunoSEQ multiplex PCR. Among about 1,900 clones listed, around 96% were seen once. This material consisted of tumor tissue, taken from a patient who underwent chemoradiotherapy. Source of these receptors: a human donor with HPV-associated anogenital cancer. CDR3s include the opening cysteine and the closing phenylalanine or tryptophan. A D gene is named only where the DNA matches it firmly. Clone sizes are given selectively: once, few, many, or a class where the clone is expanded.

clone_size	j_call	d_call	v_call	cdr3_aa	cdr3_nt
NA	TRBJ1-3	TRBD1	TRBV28	CASSLTGNGNTIYF	TGTGCCAGCAGCCTGACAGGGAATGGAAACACCATATATTTT
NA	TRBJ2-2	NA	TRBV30	CAWRGGKTNTGELFF	TGTGCCTGGAGGGGGGGAAAGACGAACACCGGGGAGCTGTTTTTT
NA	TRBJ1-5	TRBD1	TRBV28	CASSGTGGRQPQHF	TGTGCCAGCAGTGGGACAGGGGGCCGGCAGCCCCAGCATTTT
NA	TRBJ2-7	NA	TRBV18	CASSPGQSYEQYF	TGTGCCAGCTCACCTGGACAGTCCTACGAGCAGTACTTC
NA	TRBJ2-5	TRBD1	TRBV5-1	CASSLEGQGVETQYF	TGCGCCAGCAGCTTGGAGGGACAGGGAGTGGAGACCCAGTACTTC
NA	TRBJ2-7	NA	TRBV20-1	CSVGVSEQYF	TGCAGCGTCGGGGTTTCGGAGCAGTACTTC
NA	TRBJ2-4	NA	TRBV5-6	CASSLEGGQNIQYF	TGTGCCAGCAGCTTGGAGGGGGGACAAAACATTCAGTACTTC
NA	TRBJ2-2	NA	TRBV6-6	CASSYTGTLNTGELFF	TGTGCCAGCAGTTACACTGGGACCCTTAACACCGGGGAGCTGTTTTTT
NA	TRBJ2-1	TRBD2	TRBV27	CASSLLGGSNEQFF	TGTGCCAGCAGTTTATTGGGGGGGTCCAATGAGCAGTTCTTC
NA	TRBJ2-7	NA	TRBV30	CAWSADSYEQYF	TGTGCCTGGAGTGCGGACAGCTACGAGCAGTACTTC
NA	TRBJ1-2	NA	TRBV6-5	CASSYSGADSNYGYTF	TGTGCCAGCAGTTACTCAGGGGCAGACTCCAACTATGGCTACACCTTC
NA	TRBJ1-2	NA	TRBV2	CASSDGQDYGYTF	TGTGCCAGCAGCGATGGGCAGGACTATGGCTACACCTTC
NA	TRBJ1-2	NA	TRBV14	CASSTREQLYGYTF	TGTGCCAGCAGTACTAGAGAACAGTTGTATGGCTACACCTTC
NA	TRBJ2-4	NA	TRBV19	CASSIDRRGGLDIQYF	TGTGCCAGTAGTATAGATCGGAGAGGAGGGTTGGACATTCAGTACTTC
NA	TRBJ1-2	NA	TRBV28	CASSKSRFGGYTF	TGTGCCAGCAGTAAAAGCCGGTTTGGAGGCTACACCTTC
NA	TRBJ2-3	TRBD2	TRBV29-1	CSVALAGGPSDTQYF	TGCAGCGTTGCCCTAGCGGGAGGGCCCTCAGATACGCAGTATTTT
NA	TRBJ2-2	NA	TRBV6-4	CASSEDETGELFF	TGTGCCAGCAGTGAAGACGAGACCGGGGAGCTGTTTTTT
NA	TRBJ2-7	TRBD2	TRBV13	CASSFSLAGEGYEQYF	TGTGCCAGCAGCTTTAGTCTAGCGGGAGAGGGCTACGAGCAGTACTTC
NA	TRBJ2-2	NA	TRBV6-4	CASSDRITGELFF	TGTGCCAGCAGTGACAGGATCACCGGGGAGCTGTTTTTT
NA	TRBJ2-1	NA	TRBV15	CATSSLLKEGNEQFF	TGTGCCACCAGCAGCCTTCTCAAAGAGGGGAATGAGCAGTTCTTC
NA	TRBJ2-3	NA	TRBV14	CASSPSITDTQYF	TGTGCCAGCAGCCCGTCCATCACAGATACGCAGTATTTT
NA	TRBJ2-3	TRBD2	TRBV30	CAWSSGLAGTSTDTQYF	TGTGCCTGGAGCAGCGGACTAGCGGGCACTAGCACAGATACGCAGTATTTT
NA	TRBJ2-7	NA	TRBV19	CASSSGETTKQYF	TGTGCCAGTAGTTCCGGGGAGACTACGAAGCAGTACTTC
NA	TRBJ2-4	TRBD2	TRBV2	CASSDGFSGKGKNIQYF	TGTGCCAGCAGTGACGGGTTTAGCGGGAAAGGCAAAAACATTCAGTACTTC
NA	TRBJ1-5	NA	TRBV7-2	CASSLVSNQPQHF	TGTGCCAGCAGCTTAGTAAGCAATCAGCCCCAGCATTTT
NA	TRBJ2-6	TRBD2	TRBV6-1	CASTREDSGANVLTF	TGTGCCAGCACCCGGGAGGACTCTGGGGCCAACGTCCTGACTTTC
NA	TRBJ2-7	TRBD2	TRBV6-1	CASSEEAGTYYEQYF	TGTGCCAGCAGTGAAGAAGCGGGGACCTACTACGAGCAGTACTTC
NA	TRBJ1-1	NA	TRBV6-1	CASSERENTEAFF	TGTGCCAGCAGTGAAAGGGAGAACACTGAAGCTTTCTTT
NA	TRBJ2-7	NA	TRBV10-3	CAISPARGAYEQYF	TGTGCCATCAGTCCCGCGAGAGGGGCCTACGAGCAGTACTTC
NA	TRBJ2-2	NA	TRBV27	CASSPFATGGAGELFF	TGTGCCAGCAGTCCGTTCGCGACGGGGGGCGCAGGGGAGCTGTTTTTT
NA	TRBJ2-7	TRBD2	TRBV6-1	CASSGGRTSGLYEQYF	TGTGCCAGCAGTGGAGGGAGGACTAGCGGTTTATACGAGCAGTACTTC
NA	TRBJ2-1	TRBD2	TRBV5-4	CASSLDLAGGGEQFF	TGTGCCAGCAGCTTGGATCTAGCGGGGGGGGGTGAGCAGTTCTTC
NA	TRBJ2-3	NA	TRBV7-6	CASSLLSGTSTDTQYF	TGTGCCAGCAGCTTATTATCCGGGACTAGCACAGATACGCAGTATTTT
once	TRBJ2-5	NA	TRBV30	CAWSQGRQETQYF	TGTGCCTGGTCCCAGGGGAGGCAAGAGACCCAGTACTTC
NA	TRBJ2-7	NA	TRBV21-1	CASSRGEGTYEQYF	TGTGCCAGCAGCCGCGGAGAGGGGACCTACGAGCAGTACTTC
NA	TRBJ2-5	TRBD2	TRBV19	CASSISGAQPTQYF	TGTGCCAGTAGCATCAGCGGGGCCCAACCGACCCAGTACTTC
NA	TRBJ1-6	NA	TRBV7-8	CASSLELPAPLHF	TGTGCCAGCAGCTTAGAATTGCCTGCTCCCCTCCACTTT
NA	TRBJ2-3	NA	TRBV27	CASSFFPYRESTDTQYF	TGTGCCAGCAGTTTTTTCCCCTACAGGGAGAGCACAGATACGCAGTATTTT
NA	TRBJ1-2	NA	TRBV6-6	CASSFPGGARDTF	TGTGCCAGCAGTTTCCCGGGCGGGGCGCGAGACACCTTC
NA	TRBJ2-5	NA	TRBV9	CASSVEKRSQETQYF	TGTGCCAGCAGCGTAGAAAAGCGGTCCCAAGAGACCCAGTACTTC